This T cell receptor (beta chain) was documented in a study of long-term antiretroviral therapy in people with HIV. Each participant with HIV received care in the United States. CDR1 SGHAT and CDR2 FQNNGV come from the germline V gene. The length of the CDR3 is 14 residues. The V gene lost 1 base and the J gene lost 3 bases, with 10 bases spanning the gap. It was version v3.0 of the immunoSEQ assay that was run at survey level. The protocol was immunoSEQ multiplex PCR, while the TCRdb copy is restricted to in-frame clones and leaves out a portion. The sample yields roughly 28,000 clones, 95% seen once.

The specimen was unsorted PBMCs, collected 5.3 years after starting antiretroviral therapy. The genes are TRBV11-2 and TRBJ2-7; weak D call: TRBD1 (5 bases). This TCR was recovered from a man aged 25-45 years with HIV. The chain's CDR3 is CASSLGQGIYEQYF. For the CDR3, the DNA is TGTGCCAGCAGCTTAGGTCAGGGTATCTACGAGCAGTACTTC.